A single T cell receptor beta chain is shown here with its context. The antigen it binds to is not known. It has no much larger one-base neighbor in the sample; base qualities were not kept. Collaborating institutions collected whole blood in K2EDTA tubes following their own protocols. Collaborator samples were shipped for TCRbeta analysis as frozen whole blood, isolated PBMCs, or DNA extracted from either sample type. This entry belongs to a study of blood T cell repertoires in COVID-19 (dated by TCRdb to the early 2020s). Describing the broader study: Collaborator samples came from the United States, Italy and Spain and covered acute and convalescent phases of COVID-19. The prospective study material was composed of cDNA or gDNA derived from T cells, B-cell-depleted T cells, or PBMCs. Deeply sampled blood TCRbeta repertoires from subjects exposed to, actively infected with, or recovered from COVID-19 were included in the dataset. The repertoires were made available in a free public database intended to serve as a resource for research on the immune response to SARS-CoV-2. The sample metadata nearly always contained a de-identified subject ID, COVID-19 status, age in years and sex. Samples came from the ongoing ImmuneRACE study (first 160 participants) plus 1,254 subjects from 6 global collaborators. Where HLA class I and class II types were available, the types were taken from metadata supplied by the sample provider, not from assay-based typing.

TCRbeta CDR3 regions were amplified from genomic DNA by means of the immunoSEQ Assay, a bias-controlled multiplex PCR. The authors' pipeline ran thus. The number of nucleated cells in each sample was estimated by amplification of reference gene primers within the assay. To quantify the absolute abundance of each unique TCRbeta CDR3 rearrangement, sequence reads were collapsed and filtered. Productive Simpson clonality was computed per sample as the square root of Simpson's diversity index over productive rearrangements. Held by TCRdb, this immuneACCESS table contains in-frame sequences only and omits some clones. Under half of the omission traces to an unresolved V gene where checked; the cause of the rest is unknown. From that table come the V and J calls and clone size; the DNA was used to work out D and trimming. Within this sample are tens of thousands of clones, with more than 70% of them counted one time only. 20% to 25% of the sample lies in the top ten.

Study-level results and caveats: The quantity of clinical and demographic metadata differed by source and by participant and was supplied without curation.

V drops 1 base and J drops 1 base, leaving 4 bases in between. Taken from cysteine to phenylalanine, the CDR3 has 13 residues. Only the CDR3 DNA stays, 39 bases, in frame from base 1. CDR1 and CDR2 are read off the germline V gene as SGHRS and YFSETQ. The V and J genes are TRBV5-1 and TRBJ2-3; no D gene call is confident. The sequenced sample consisted of peripheral blood. The receptor comes from a woman aged 80 or over in a cohort sampled during active or convalescent COVID-19. The nucleotide sequence is TGCGCCAGCAGCTTGCTCGGCACAGATACGCAGTATTTT. It is translated as CASSLLGTDTQYF.